One sample yielded the 27 T cell receptor beta chains listed below, sequenced in a study of beta chain features in type 1 diabetes. Expressed TCRB transcripts were sequenced after all isolated RNA was converted to cDNA. Only in-frame clones appear in the TCRdb table, and some are missing; sequencing was by immunoSEQ multiplex PCR. The sample consists of around 300,000 clones, about 15% of them appearing once. Sample: central memory CD4+ T cells from blood. The receptors stem from a young man in good health.

This clone turned up a few times. CDR3 in amino acids: CASSLFSGVSSTDTQYF. The CDR3 coding sequence is TGTGCCAGCAGCTTGTTTAGCGGGGTGTCTAGCACAGATACGCAGTATTTT. The rearrangement joins TRBV5-4 to TRBJ2-3; 8 bases fit TRBD2. J was trimmed by 0 bases and V by 1 base; bases with no gene match: 7. The CDR3 runs to 17 residues. Germline CDR1 and CDR2: SGHNT and YYREEE (reference sequence).

There are a few counts of this clone. V gene TRBV6-1 combines with J gene TRBJ1-2; no clear D gene. The germline CDR1 and CDR2 sequences are MNHNS and SASEGT. The CDR3 consists of 11 residues. Trimming removed 8 bases at V and 5 bases at J, with 9 bases between. CDR3 loop: CASSQRYGYTF. CDR3 coding DNA: TGTGCCAGCTCCCAGAGATATGGCTACACCTTC.

This clone was seen more than once but under ten times. The chain couples TRBV5-1 to TRBJ2-5; 7 positions agree with TRBD2. Germline CDR1 and CDR2: SGHRS and YFSETQ. Trimming at V came to 5 bases and at J to 6 bases, leaving 16 bases not matched to a gene. This CDR3 region has 16 residues. This CDR3 is CASRSTSRAGVQTQYF. The CDR3 DNA reads TGCGCCAGCAGATCGACTAGCCGAGCAGGCGTACAGACCCAGTACTTC.

This clone was recorded a few times. The chain couples TRBV12-5 to TRBJ1-5; no definite D call. CDR1 is LGHNT and CDR2 is FRNRAP in the germline V gene. The CDR3 consists of 14 residues. V lost 1 base, J lost 6 bases, and 10 bases lay in between. The CDR3 spells CASGLGAQGQPQHF. The CDR3 region has the DNA TGTGCTAGTGGTTTGGGGGCCCAAGGTCAGCCCCAGCATTTT.

The chain employs TRBV6-1 and TRBJ2-7; a possible D gene is TRBD2 (5 bases). Germline values: CDR1 MNHNS, CDR2 SASEGT. This CDR3 has 15 amino acids. Trimming shortened V by 3 bases and J by 0 bases, and 12 bases separated the two germline ends. Here the CDR3 reads CASSDPSRASYEQYV. In nucleotides, the CDR3 is TGTGCCAGCAGTGACCCTTCGAGGGCCTCCTACGAGCAGTACGTC.

V gene TRBV7-9 combines with J gene TRBJ2-1; D is unresolved. Germline CDR1 and CDR2: SEHNR and FQNEAQ (reference sequence). This CDR3 has 14 residues. Deletions cut 5 bases from V and 4 bases from J, with 12 bases between. Written as DNA, the CDR3 is TGTGCCAGCAGCACAACCGTCCCTTACAATGAGCAGTTCTTC. Translated: CASSTTVPYNEQFF.

Note on this clone: The junction differs from germline at one of its ends, possibly a read error. The genes are TRBV7-7 and TRBJ1-1; D is unclear. CDR3 length equals 15 residues. Germline V gene lookup returns CDR1 SSHAT and CDR2 FNYEAQ (reference sequence). Written as DNA, the CDR3 is TGCGCCAGCAGCCAAGTTGGTGGCCTTGGCACTGAAGCTTTCTTT. Protein sequence: CASSQVGGLGTEAFF.

In this sample, this clone turned up a few times. The junction differs from germline at one of its ends, possibly a read error. V gene TRBV10-3 combines with J gene TRBJ2-5; 8 nucleotides line up with TRBD1. Germline V gene data show CDR1 as ENHRY and CDR2 as SYGVKD. This CDR3 comprises 16 residues. The CDR3 region has the DNA TGTGCCAGCAGTTCAGGGTCAGGACAGGGTGTAAAGACCCAGTACTTC. Amino acid sequence: CASSSGSGQGVKTQYF.

The J gene is TRBJ2-1, the V gene TRBV28; 7 nucleotides match TRBD1. CDR1 MDHEN and CDR2 SYDVKM come from the germline V gene. The CDR3 consists of 14 residues. The V gene end was trimmed by 1 base and the J gene end by 12 bases; junction bases not matched to a gene: 9. In nucleotides, the CDR3 is TGTGCCAGCAGTTTATCCGGGACAGATAAGCCGCAGTTCTTC. This encodes CASSLSGTDKPQFF.

The CDR3 DNA sequence: TGTGCCAGCGAAATCGGGGGAGCGTCGTACAATGAGCAGTTCTTC. As protein: CASEIGGASYNEQFF. V is TRBV4-2 and J is TRBJ2-1, with D perhaps matching TRBD2 (6 bases). The germline gives CDR1 LGHNA, CDR2 YNFKEQ. The CDR3 runs to 15 residues. The V end lost 8 bases, the J end lost 4 bases, and 18 bases lay between the germline ends.

This clone was recorded a few times. The chain carries TRBV5-3 and TRBJ2-5; D is perhaps TRBD1 (5 bases). TRBV5-3 is marked as an open reading frame, function uncertain. The CDR3 is made up of 14 amino acids. The ends were cut back, 3 bases at V and 9 bases at J, with 18 bases in the middle. This chain's CDR3 is CARSYRTEQGAQYF. The CDR3 DNA reads TGTGCCAGAAGCTACCGGACGGAACAAGGGGCCCAGTACTTC.

The chain couples TRBV9 to TRBJ2-3, with TRBD2 matching over 7 bases. Per the germline V gene, CDR1 is SGDLS and CDR2 is YYNGEE. This CDR3 contains 15 residues. V lost 0 bases and J lost 4; bases outside the gene matches: 5. The chain's CDR3 is CASSVGQRGSDTQYF. In DNA, the CDR3 is TGTGCCAGCAGCGTAGGTCAGCGGGGCTCAGATACGCAGTATTTT.

The table lists this clone with a few counts. V is TRBV18 and J is TRBJ1-5, with D maybe TRBD1 (5 bases). CDR1 is KGHSH and CDR2 is LQKENI in the germline V gene. The CDR3 runs to 14 residues. Trimming took off 2 bases at V and 1 base at J, with 6 bases between the two ends. The CDR3 here is CASSPKGSNQPQHF. The CDR3 bases are TGTGCCAGCTCACCAAAGGGGAGCAATCAGCCCCAGCATTTT.

The V call is TRBV4-3, the J call TRBJ2-3; no firm D call. This CDR3 is 15 amino acids long. CDR1 LGHNA and CDR2 YSLEER come from the germline V gene. Between the trimmed V and J ends, which lost 6 bases and 6 bases, there was a span of 19 bases. The CDR3, as DNA: TGCGCCAGCAGTCCCCTGGTGGCGGCGATGGATACGCAGTATTTT. This codes for CASSPLVAAMDTQYF.

The V call is TRBV9, the J call TRBJ1-5, with D possibly matching TRBD1 (5 bases). The V end lost 0 bases, the J end lost 1 base, and 8 bases lay between the germline ends. The CDR3 is 15 amino acids. The germline CDR1 and CDR2 sequences are SGDLS and YYNGEE. The CDR3 coding sequence is TGTGCCAGCAGCGTAGCCGGGGACAGCAATCAGCCCCAGCATTTT. Translated, it gives CASSVAGDSNQPQHF.

This clone has only a few counts. The V gene is TRBV7-6, the J gene TRBJ2-2, with D possibly being TRBD1 (6 bases). Germline assignment: CDR1 SGHVS and CDR2 FNYEAQ. Trimming removed 2 bases at V and 6 bases at J, with 19 bases between. The CDR3 is 17 amino acids. CDR3 sequence (DNA): TGTGCCAGCAGCTTATTTGAGCGGTCAGGGGCATCCGGGGAGCTGTTTTTT. Translating gives CASSLFERSGASGELFF. The variable domain in full, completed from reference TRBV7-6 and TRBJ2-2, reads GAGVSQSPRYKVTKRGQDVALRCDPISGHVSLYWYRQALGQGPEFLTYFNYEAQQDKSGLPNDRFSAERPEGSISTLTIQRTEQRDSAMYRCASSLFERSGASGELFFGEGSRLTVL.

This clone was counted between two and nine times. This chain connects TRBV29-1 to TRBJ1-2; a possible D gene is TRBD1 (6 bases). Deletions cut 4 bases from V and 2 bases from J, with 11 bases between. The CDR3 runs 13 residues. The V gene's germline CDR1 is SQVTM and CDR2 ANQGSEA. In nucleotides, the CDR3 is TGCAGCGTTGCAGGGGATGTGAACTATGGCTACACCTTC. It encodes CSVAGDVNYGYTF.

The chain couples TRBV25-1 to TRBJ1-2; no clear D gene. The CDR3 has 11 residues. With 7 bases removed from V and 8 bases from J, the gap between germline ends came to 11 bases. Germline CDR1 reads MGHDK; CDR2 reads SYGVNS. CDR3: CASNDAGGYTF. CDR3 nucleotide sequence: TGTGCCAGCAACGATGCTGGGGGCTACACCTTC.

This clone was detected only once. The genes are TRBV19 and TRBJ2-2; D is possibly TRBD1 (6 bases). V was clipped by 6 bases and J by 1 base, with 12 bases between them. This CDR3 has 15 amino acids. The germline CDR1 and CDR2 sequences are LNHDA and SQIVND (reference sequence). Here the CDR3 reads CASRLRGGNTGELFF. DNA for the CDR3: TGTGCCAGTAGACTAAGAGGGGGGAACACCGGGGAGCTGTTTTTT. Supplemented by reference TRBV19 and TRBJ2-2, the full variable domain reads DGGITQSPKYLFRKEGQNVTLSCEQNLNHDAMYWYRQDPGQGLRLIYYSQIVNDFQKGDIAEGYSVSREKKESFPLTVTSAQKNPTAFYLCASRLRGGNTGELFFGEGSRLTVL.

This clone was seen a few times. The chain is built from TRBV30 and TRBJ1-5, with D maybe TRBD1 (6 bases). The CDR3 has 16 amino acids. The V gene's germline CDR1 is GTSNPN and CDR2 SVGIG (reference sequence). The V gene lost 2 bases and the J gene lost 6 bases, with 20 bases spanning the gap. The CDR3 nucleotides are TGTGCCTGGAGTACCGCACAGGGAGTAGTTGGTCAGCCCCAGCATTTT. Residues: CAWSTAQGVVGQPQHF.

The V gene is TRBV18, the J gene TRBJ2-7, with D unclear. CDR1 and CDR2 from the germline V gene are KGHSH and LQKENI. The CDR3 has 13 residues. V lost 3 bases and J lost 6, with 12 bases in between. CDR3 in DNA: TGTGCCAGCTCACCCGAACCCAGGTTCGAGCAGTACTTC. Its protein product is CASSPEPRFEQYF. The full variable domain, in which reference TRBV18 and TRBJ2-7 provide the parts outside the CDR3, is NAGVMQNPRHLVRRRGQEARLRCSPMKGHSHVYWYRQLPEEGLKFMVYLQKENIIDESGMPKERFSAEFPKEGPSILRIQQVVRGDSAAYFCASSPEPRFEQYFGPGTRLTVT.

This clone was seen more than once but under ten times. This sequence joins TRBV10-3 and TRBJ1-1; perhaps TRBD1 as D (6 bases). The CDR3 covers 14 residues. CDR1 ENHRY and CDR2 SYGVKD come from the germline V gene. V lost 7 bases, J lost 1 base, and 13 bases lay in between. DNA of the CDR3: TGTGCCATCAAGACAACAGGGACGAACACTGAAGCTTTCTTT. It translates to CAIKTTGTNTEAFF.

V is TRBV7-8 and J is TRBJ2-7; D not resolved. From germline, CDR1 is SGHVS and CDR2 FQNEAQ. The CDR3 contains 11 residues. Between the trimmed V and J ends, which lost 5 bases and 2 bases, there was a span of 4 bases. The CDR3 region has the DNA TGTGCCAGCAGCCGACCCTACGAGCAGTACGTC. It codes for CASSRPYEQYV.

This chain's CDR3 is CASSLGGQPNYGYTF. For the CDR3, the DNA is TGTGCCAGCAGCTTAGGGGGACAGCCTAACTATGGCTACACCTTC. The rearrangement uses TRBV7-9 and TRBJ1-2; 7 bases match TRBD1. CDR1 and CDR2 (germline): SEHNR, FQNEAQ (reference sequence). The CDR3 has 15 residues. Trimming cost V 1 base and J 0 bases; bases outside gene matches: 2. Full variable domain (outside the CDR3, taken from reference TRBV7-9 and TRBJ1-2): DTGVSQNPRHKITKRGQNVTFRCDPISEHNRLYWYRQTLGQGPEFLTYFQNEAQLEKSRLLSDRFSAERPKGSFSTLEIQRTEQGDSAMYLCASSLGGQPNYGYTFGSGTRLTVV.

This clone was seen more than once but under ten times. The chain links TRBV27 to TRBJ1-2, with D unresolved. Trimming cost V 4 bases and J 4 bases, with 10 bases left between them. The CDR3 extends over 13 amino acids. From germline, CDR1 is MNHEY and CDR2 SMNVEV (reference sequence). CDR3 in DNA: TGTGCCAGCAGTTCCGAGACGGGCTATGGCTACACCTTC. It yields the protein CASSSETGYGYTF.

The genes are TRBV7-2 and TRBJ2-7, with D possibly being TRBD2 (5 bases). Looked up from germline, CDR1 is SGHTA and CDR2 is FQGNSA. The CDR3 runs to 15 residues. The V end was cut by 3 bases, the J end by 1 base, with 13 bases between. In DNA form, the CDR3 reads TGTGCCAGCAGCTTGTCAAGCGGAGAGTCCTACGAGCAGTACGTC. The encoded protein is CASSLSSGESYEQYV.

This clone was recorded a few times. V gene TRBV5-6 combines with J gene TRBJ2-1; maybe TRBD1 (6 bases). Per germline, CDR1 SGHDT and CDR2 YYEEEE. V lost 1 base and J lost 2, with 10 bases in between. There are 15 residues in the CDR3. Here the CDR3 reads CASSLPGGTYNEQFF. The CDR3 nucleotides read TGTGCCAGCAGCTTGCCTGGGGGCACCTACAATGAGCAGTTCTTC.